One TCR beta chain is described in this entry. What it recognizes is unknown. These data originate in a study of blood T cells in healthy people across ages. Whole-study findings and limits: Using unsorted PBMCs precluded a conclusive naive versus antigen-experienced comparison. Naive T cell percentage by flow cytometry tracked strongly with beta diversity.

V was trimmed by 2 bases and J by 3 bases, leaving 14 bases between them. CDR3 size: 16 residues. Germline loops: CDR1 KGHDR, CDR2 SFDVKD. Using a J-beta primer mix together with a sample-barcoded 5' primer, a second PCR was run for roughly 7 to 11 cycles. Every cDNA molecule carried a tag from a template-switch adaptor bearing 12 random nucleotides. In TCRdb, the 5' RACE reads were re-called with MiXCR into one record per CDR3 protein. The data hold some 1.5 million distinct CDR3 sequences, with approximately 28% observed a single time. Each individual donor underwent a draw of roughly 10 milliliters of peripheral blood.

The sequence was collected from a woman between 25 and 40 years old in good health. The source material was blood. V gene TRBV24-1 combines with J gene TRBJ2-3; D is perhaps TRBD2 (5 bases). The CDR3: CATSDSPTGDTDTQYF. In nucleotides, the CDR3 is TGTGCCACCAGTGATTCCCCGACCGGGGATACAGATACGCAGTATTTT.